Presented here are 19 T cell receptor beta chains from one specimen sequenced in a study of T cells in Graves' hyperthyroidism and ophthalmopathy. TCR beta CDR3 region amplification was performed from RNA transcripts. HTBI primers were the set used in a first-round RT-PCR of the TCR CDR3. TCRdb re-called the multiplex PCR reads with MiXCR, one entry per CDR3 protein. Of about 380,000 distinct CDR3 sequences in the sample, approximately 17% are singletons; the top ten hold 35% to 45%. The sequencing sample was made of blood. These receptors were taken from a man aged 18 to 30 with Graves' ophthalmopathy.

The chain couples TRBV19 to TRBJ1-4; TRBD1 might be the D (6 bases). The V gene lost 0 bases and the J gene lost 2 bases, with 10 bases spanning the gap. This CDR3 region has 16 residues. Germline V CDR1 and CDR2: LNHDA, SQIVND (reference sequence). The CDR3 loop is CASSIDDRPTNEKLFF. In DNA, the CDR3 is TGTGCCAGTAGTATAGACGACAGGCCGACTAATGAAAAACTGTTTTTT.

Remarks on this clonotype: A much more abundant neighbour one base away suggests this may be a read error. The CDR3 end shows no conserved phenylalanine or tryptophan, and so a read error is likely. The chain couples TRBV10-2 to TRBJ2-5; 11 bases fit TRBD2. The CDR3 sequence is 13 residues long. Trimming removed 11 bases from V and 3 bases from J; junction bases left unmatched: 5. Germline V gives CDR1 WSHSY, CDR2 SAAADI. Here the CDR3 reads CAVTSGEEETQYL. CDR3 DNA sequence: TGCGCCGTGACTAGCGGGGAGGAAGAGACCCAGTACCTC.

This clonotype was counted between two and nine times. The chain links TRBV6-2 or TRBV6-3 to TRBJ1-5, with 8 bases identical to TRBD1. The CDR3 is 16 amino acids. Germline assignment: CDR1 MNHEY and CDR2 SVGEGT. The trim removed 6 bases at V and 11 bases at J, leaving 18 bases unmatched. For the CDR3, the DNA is TGTGCCAGCAGCCATTCCTTTACAGGGGGGGGGGGGGCCCAGCATTTT. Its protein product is CASSHSFTGGGGAQHF.

CDR3 DNA: TGTGCCAGCAGTCCGGACAGTTATAGCAATCAGCCCCAGCATTTT. It is translated as CASSPDSYSNQPQHF. The chain carries TRBV6-9 and TRBJ1-5; possibly TRBD1 for D (6 bases). Trimming cost V 5 bases and J 0 bases, with 11 bases left between them. Germline V gene lookup returns CDR1 MNHGY and CDR2 SVAAGI. This CDR3 contains 15 residues.

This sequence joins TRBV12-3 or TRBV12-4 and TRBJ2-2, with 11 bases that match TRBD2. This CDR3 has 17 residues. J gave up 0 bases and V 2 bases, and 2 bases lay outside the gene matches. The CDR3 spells CASSLTSGGPNTGELFF. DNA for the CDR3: TGTGCCAGCAGTTTAACTAGCGGGGGCCCGAACACCGGGGAGCTGTTTTTT.

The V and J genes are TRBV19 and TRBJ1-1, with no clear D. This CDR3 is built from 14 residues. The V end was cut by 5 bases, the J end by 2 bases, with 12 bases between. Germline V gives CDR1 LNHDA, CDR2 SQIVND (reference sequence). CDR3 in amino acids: CASSPGEPNTEAFF. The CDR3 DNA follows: TGTGCCAGTAGTCCCGGTGAACCTAACACTGAAGCTTTCTTT.

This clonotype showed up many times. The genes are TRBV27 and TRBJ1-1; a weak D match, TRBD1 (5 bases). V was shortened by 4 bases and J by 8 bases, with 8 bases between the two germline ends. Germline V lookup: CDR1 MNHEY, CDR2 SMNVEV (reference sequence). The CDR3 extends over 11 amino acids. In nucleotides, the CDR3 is TGTGCCAGCAGTTCCCGGACAGAAGCTTTCTTT. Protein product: CASSSRTEAFF.

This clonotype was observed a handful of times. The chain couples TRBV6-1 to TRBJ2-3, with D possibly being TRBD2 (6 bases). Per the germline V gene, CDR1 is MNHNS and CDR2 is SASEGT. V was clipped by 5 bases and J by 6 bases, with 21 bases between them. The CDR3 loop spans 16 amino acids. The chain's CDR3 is CASSSEEGLATDTQYF. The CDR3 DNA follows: TGTGCCAGCAGTTCAGAGGAGGGCCTTGCGACGGATACGCAGTATTTT.

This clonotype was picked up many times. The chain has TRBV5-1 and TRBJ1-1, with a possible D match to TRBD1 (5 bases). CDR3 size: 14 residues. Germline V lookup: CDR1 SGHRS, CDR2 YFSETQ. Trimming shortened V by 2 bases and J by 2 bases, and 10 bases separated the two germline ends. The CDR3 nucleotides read TGCGCCAGCAGCTTCTCTACAGGCAACACTGAAGCTTTCTTT. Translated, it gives CASSFSTGNTEAFF. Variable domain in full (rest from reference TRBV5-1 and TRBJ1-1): KAGVTQTPRYLIKTRGQQVTLSCSPISGHRSVSWYQQTPGQGLQFLFEYFSETQRNKGNFPGRFSGRQFSNSRSEMNVSTLELGDSALYLCASSFSTGNTEAFFGQGTRLTVV.

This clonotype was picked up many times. CDR3 DNA: TGTGCCAGCAGCTTAGGCGGTCAAAGAAGCTACACCTTC. This translates into CASSLGGQRSYTF. V and J are TRBV13 and TRBJ1-2; unclear D gene. This CDR3 has 13 residues. The V and J ends lost 0 bases and 9 bases respectively, with 11 bases between them. Germline CDR1 PRHDT, CDR2 FYEKMQ (reference sequence).

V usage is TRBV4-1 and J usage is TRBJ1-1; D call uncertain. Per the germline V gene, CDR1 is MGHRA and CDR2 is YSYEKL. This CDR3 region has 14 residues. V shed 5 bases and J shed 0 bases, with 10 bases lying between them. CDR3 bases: TGCGCCAGCAGCGGAGGGCACCTGAACACTGAAGCTTTCTTT. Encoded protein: CASSGGHLNTEAFF.

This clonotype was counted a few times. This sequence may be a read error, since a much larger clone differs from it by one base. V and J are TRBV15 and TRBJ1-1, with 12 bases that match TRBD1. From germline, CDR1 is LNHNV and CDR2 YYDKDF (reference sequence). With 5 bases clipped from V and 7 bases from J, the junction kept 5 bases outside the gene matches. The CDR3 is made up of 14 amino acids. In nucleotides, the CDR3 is TGTGCCACCAGCCCCCGGGACAGGGGGCTTGAAGCTTTCTTT. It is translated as CATSPRDRGLEAFF.

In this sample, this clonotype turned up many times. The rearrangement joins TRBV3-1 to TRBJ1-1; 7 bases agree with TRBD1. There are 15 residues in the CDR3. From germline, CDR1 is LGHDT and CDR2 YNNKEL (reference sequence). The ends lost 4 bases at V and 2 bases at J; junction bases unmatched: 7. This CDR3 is CASSRSGQPNTEAFF. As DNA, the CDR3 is TGTGCCAGCAGCCGTTCGGGACAGCCAAACACTGAAGCTTTCTTT.

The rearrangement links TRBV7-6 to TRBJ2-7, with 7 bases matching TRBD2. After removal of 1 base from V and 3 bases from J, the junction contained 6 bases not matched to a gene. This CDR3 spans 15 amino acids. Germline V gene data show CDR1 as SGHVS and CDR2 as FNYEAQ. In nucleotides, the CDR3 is TGTGCCAGCAGCTTAGAGGCTAGCGGCCTCTACGAGCAGTACTTC. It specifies CASSLEASGLYEQYF.

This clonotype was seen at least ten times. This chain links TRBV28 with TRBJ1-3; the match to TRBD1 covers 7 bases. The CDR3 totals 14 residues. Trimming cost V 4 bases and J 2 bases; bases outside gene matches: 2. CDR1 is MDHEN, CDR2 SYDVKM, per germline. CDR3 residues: CASSSDRTGNTIYF. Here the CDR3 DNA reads TGTGCCAGCAGTTCGGACAGGACTGGAAACACCATATATTTT.

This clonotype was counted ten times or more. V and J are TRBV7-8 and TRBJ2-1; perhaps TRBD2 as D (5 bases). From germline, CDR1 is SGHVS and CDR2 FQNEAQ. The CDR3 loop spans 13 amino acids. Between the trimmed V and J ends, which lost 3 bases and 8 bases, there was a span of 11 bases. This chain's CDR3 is CASSLSPGDEQFF. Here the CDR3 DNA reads TGTGCCAGCAGCTTGTCACCCGGGGATGAGCAGTTCTTC.

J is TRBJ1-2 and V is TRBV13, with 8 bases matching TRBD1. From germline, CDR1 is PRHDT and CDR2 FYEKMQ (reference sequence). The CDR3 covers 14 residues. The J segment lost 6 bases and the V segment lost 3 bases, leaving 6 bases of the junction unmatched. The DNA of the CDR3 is TGTGCCAGCAGCTTGTGGACAGGGTCAAATGGCTACACCTTC. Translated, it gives CASSLWTGSNGYTF.

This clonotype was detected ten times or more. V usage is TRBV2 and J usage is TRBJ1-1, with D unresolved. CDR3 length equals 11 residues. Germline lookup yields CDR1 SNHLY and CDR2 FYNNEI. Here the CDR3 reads CGEKRGTEAFF. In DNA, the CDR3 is TGTGGGGAGAAGCGAGGGACTGAAGCTTTCTTT.

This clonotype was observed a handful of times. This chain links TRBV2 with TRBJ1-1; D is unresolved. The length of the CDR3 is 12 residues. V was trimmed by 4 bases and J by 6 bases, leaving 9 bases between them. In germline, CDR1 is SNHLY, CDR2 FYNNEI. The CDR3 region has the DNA TGTGCCAGCAGTGGGGAATTATCTGAAGCTTTCTTT. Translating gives CASSGELSEAFF.